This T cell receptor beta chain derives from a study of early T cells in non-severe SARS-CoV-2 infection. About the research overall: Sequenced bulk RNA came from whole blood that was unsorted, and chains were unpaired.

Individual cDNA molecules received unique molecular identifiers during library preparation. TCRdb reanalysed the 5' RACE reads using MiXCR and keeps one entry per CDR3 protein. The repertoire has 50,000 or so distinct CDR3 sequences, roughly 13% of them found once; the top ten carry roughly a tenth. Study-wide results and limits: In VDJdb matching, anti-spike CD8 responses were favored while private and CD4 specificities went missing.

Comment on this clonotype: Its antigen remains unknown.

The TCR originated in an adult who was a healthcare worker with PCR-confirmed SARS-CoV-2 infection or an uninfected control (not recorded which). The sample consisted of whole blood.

The chain's CDR3 is CASSPARGMYEQYF. DNA of the CDR3: TGTGCCAGCAGTCCCGCGCGGGGGATGTACGAGCAGTACTTC. V gene TRBV21-1 combines with J gene TRBJ2-7; the tabulated D call, TRBD2, remains unverified against the DNA. TRBV21-1 constitutes a pseudogene. This CDR3 spans 14 amino acids.